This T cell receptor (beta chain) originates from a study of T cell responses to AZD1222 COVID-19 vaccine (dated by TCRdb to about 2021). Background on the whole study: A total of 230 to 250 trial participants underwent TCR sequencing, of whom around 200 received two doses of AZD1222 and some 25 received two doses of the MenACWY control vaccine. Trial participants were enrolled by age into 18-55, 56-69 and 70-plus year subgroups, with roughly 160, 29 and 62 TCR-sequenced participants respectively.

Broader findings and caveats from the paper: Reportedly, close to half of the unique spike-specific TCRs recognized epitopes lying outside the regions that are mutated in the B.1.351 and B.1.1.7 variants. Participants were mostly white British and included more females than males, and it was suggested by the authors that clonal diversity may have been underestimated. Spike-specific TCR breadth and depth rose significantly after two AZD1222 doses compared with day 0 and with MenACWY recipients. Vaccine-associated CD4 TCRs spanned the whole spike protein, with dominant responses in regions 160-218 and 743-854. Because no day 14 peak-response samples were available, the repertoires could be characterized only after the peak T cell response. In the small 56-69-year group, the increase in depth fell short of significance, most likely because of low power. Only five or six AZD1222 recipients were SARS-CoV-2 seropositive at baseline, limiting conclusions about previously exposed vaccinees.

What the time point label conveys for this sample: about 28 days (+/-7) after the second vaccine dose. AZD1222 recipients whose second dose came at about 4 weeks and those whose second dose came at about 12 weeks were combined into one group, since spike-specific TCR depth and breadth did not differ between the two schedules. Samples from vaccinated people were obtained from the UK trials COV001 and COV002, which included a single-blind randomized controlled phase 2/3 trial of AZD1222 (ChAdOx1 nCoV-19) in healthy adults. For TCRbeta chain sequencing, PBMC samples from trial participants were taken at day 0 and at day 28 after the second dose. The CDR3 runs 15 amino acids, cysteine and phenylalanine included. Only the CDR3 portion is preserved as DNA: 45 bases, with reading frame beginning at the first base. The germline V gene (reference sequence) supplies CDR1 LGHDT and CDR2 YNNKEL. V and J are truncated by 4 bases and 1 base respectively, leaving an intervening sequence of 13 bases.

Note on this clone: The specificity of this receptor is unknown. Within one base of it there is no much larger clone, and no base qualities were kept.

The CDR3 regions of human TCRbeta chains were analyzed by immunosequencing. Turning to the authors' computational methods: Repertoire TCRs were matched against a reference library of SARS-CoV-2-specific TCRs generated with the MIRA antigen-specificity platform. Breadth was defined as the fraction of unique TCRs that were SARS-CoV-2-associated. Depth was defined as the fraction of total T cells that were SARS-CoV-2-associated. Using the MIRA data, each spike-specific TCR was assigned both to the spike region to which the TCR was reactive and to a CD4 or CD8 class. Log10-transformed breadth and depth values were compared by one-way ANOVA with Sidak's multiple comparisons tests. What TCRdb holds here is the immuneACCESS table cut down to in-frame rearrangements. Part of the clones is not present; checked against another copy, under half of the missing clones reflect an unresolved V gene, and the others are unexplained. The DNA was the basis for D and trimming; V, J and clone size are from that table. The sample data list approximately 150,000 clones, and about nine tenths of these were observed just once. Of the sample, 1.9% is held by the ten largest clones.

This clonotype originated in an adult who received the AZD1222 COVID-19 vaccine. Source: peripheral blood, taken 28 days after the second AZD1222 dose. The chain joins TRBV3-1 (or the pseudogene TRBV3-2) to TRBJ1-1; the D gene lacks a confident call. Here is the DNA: TGTGCCAGCAGCCGGGATGAGACACAGAACACTGAAGCTTTCTTT. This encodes CASSRDETQNTEAFF.